The 30 T cell receptor beta chains presented below share a single source sample, sequenced in a study of cytomegalovirus exposure and HLA in healthy donors. Primers included in the PCR were 60 Vbeta and 13 Jbeta primers. Profiled with immunoSEQ multiplex PCR; TCRdb holds only in-frame clones, not every one. Of around 140,000 clones in the sample, 70% to 75% are singletons; the top ten hold roughly 7.5%. Sequencing was carried out using PBMCs. The receptors originated from a male donor in good health and CMV-seronegative.

The chain carries TRBV11-1 and TRBJ2-5; D remains unclear. The V gene lost 1 base and the J gene lost 5 bases, with 11 bases spanning the gap. The CDR3 contains 14 residues. Germline lookup yields CDR1 SGHAT and CDR2 FQDESV (reference sequence). Here the CDR3 DNA reads TGTGCCAGCAGCTTAGGAGGATTAAGCGAGACCCAGTACTTC. Translated, it gives CASSLGGLSETQYF.

This clone came up a few times. The chain is built from TRBV15 and TRBJ1-4, with TRBD1 identical over 7 bases. Germline lookup yields CDR1 LNHNV and CDR2 YYDKDF (reference sequence). J gave up 6 bases and V 1 base, and 5 bases lay outside the gene matches. The CDR3 is 15 amino acids. In nucleotides, the CDR3 is TGTGCCACCAGCAGAGTGGGGACAGAACATGAAAAACTGTTTTTT. Translating gives CATSRVGTEHEKLFF. Full variable domain (rest looked up from reference TRBV15 and TRBJ1-4): DAMVIQNPRYQVTQFGKPVTLSCSQTLNHNVMYWYQQKSSQAPKLLFHYYDKDFNNEADTPDNFQSRRPNTSFCFLDIRSPGLGDTAMYLCATSRVGTEHEKLFFGSGTQLSVL.

The genes are TRBV4-3 and TRBJ1-5; the match to TRBD1 covers 9 bases. CDR3 size: 15 residues. V shed 1 base, J shed 6 bases, and the junction held 4 bases outside the gene matches. Germline V gene sequence: CDR1 LGHNA, CDR2 YSLEER. CDR3 sequence reads: CASSQGQGDGQPQHF. The CDR3 DNA sequence: TGCGCCAGCAGCCAAGGACAGGGGGATGGTCAGCCCCAGCATTTT.

The rearrangement joins TRBV6-1 to TRBJ2-3; 9 bases match TRBD2. Germline trimming cut 4 bases from V and 8 bases from J; bases unmatched to any gene: 10. This CDR3 has 15 residues. Germline V gives CDR1 MNHNS, CDR2 SASEGT. The CDR3 region has the DNA TGTGCCAGCAGTGGGCGGGGGGGCCTAGGGGGTACGCAGTATTTT. This encodes CASSGRGGLGGTQYF.

The rearrangement joins TRBV4-2 to TRBJ1-1; TRBD1 matches 7 bases. V lost 4 bases to trimming and J lost 4 bases; unmatched junction nucleotides: 6. Germline CDR1 is LGHNA and CDR2 is YNFKEQ. The CDR3 is made up of 14 amino acids. The CDR3 sequence: CASSPNRGTTEAFF. DNA for the CDR3: TGTGCCAGCAGCCCGAACAGGGGTACCACTGAAGCTTTCTTT.

This chain connects TRBV5-1 to TRBJ1-6; 7 bases line up with TRBD1. Trimming cost V 0 bases and J 6 bases; bases outside gene matches: 9. Germline CDR1 and CDR2: SGHRS and YFSETQ. The CDR3 covers 17 residues. The CDR3: CASSLATTGSVNSPLHF. CDR3 nucleotide sequence: TGCGCCAGCAGCTTGGCCACGACAGGGTCTGTTAATTCACCCCTCCACTTT.

In its sample, this clone was seen once. This sequence joins TRBV7-9 and TRBJ2-1, with D possibly matching TRBD1 (5 bases). V was shortened by 1 base and J by 7 bases, with 8 bases between the two germline ends. Germline V gene sequence: CDR1 SEHNR, CDR2 FQNEAQ (reference sequence). The CDR3 contains 13 residues. In DNA form, the CDR3 reads TGTGCCAGCAGCTTAGGACAGAATAATGAGCAGTTCTTC. Translation: CASSLGQNNEQFF. Together with reference TRBV7-9 and TRBJ2-1, the CDR3 gives the full variable domain: DTGVSQNPRHKITKRGQNVTFRCDPISEHNRLYWYRQTLGQGPEFLTYFQNEAQLEKSRLLSDRFSAERPKGSFSTLEIQRTEQGDSAMYLCASSLGQNNEQFFGPGTRLTVL.

This clone has just a few counts. The chain has TRBV11-2 and TRBJ1-1; D not resolved. V was cut by 5 bases and J by 5 bases, with 21 bases left in between. Germline lookup yields CDR1 SGHAT and CDR2 FQNNGV. This CDR3 is 16 amino acids long. CDR3 amino acids: CASSQEGGSGETEAFF. The CDR3 nucleotides read TGTGCCAGCAGCCAAGAGGGTGGCTCAGGAGAAACTGAAGCTTTCTTT.

This chain connects TRBV6-5 to TRBJ1-2; weak D call: TRBD1 (6 bases). There are 14 residues in the CDR3. Germline V gene lookup returns CDR1 MNHEY and CDR2 SVGAGI. V was clipped by 6 bases and J by 0 bases, with 11 bases between them. CDR3 region: CASRRTAANYGYTF. CDR3 nucleotides: TGTGCCAGCAGGCGGACAGCGGCTAACTATGGCTACACCTTC.

The gene calls are TRBV5-4 and TRBJ2-1, with D maybe TRBD1 (6 bases). The CDR3 loop spans 15 amino acids. Germline lookup yields CDR1 SGHNT and CDR2 YYREEE (reference sequence). The V and J ends lost 0 bases and 6 bases respectively, with 13 bases between them. CDR3 in DNA: TGTGCCAGCAGCTTGGCACAGGGAATGGGCAATGAGCAGTTCTTC. It is translated as CASSLAQGMGNEQFF.

This chain joins TRBV5-1 and TRBJ1-1; 9 bases match TRBD1. The V gene end was trimmed by 5 bases and the J gene end by 5 bases; junction bases not matched to a gene: 25. The germline V gene has CDR1 SGHRS and CDR2 YFSETQ. There are 20 residues in the CDR3. The CDR3 sequence: CASRESQGLGTGRSGTEAFF. Here the CDR3 DNA reads TGCGCCAGCAGGGAGAGCCAGGGTCTCGGGACAGGGAGGAGTGGGACTGAAGCTTTCTTT.

Worth noting for this clone: Relative to the germline gene, one junction end is altered; a read error may explain this. The chain has TRBV7-9 and TRBJ2-1; 11 bases agree with TRBD2. The CDR3 loop spans 17 amino acids. Germline CDR1 reads SEHNR; CDR2 reads FQNEAQ (reference sequence). CDR3 DNA: TGTTCCAGCAGCTTAAAATCCACTAGCGGGGGACGCAATGAGCAGTTCTTC. This sequence encodes CSSSLKSTSGGRNEQFF.

This sequence joins TRBV6-5 and TRBJ2-1; TRBD2 aligns across 10 bases. Trimming removed 6 bases from V and 7 bases from J; junction bases left unmatched: 3. Germline-derived CDR1 and CDR2 are MNHEY and SVGAGI. The CDR3 spans 13 residues. The CDR3 spells CASRSGLANEQFF. Here the CDR3 DNA reads TGTGCCAGCAGGTCGGGACTAGCGAATGAGCAGTTCTTC.

The chain combines TRBV13 with TRBJ2-1; 13 bases fit TRBD2. Germline V CDR1 and CDR2: PRHDT, FYEKMQ (reference sequence). Unmatched junction bases numbered 2, after V lost 3 bases and J lost 0 bases. This CDR3 is built from 17 residues. The CDR3 region has the DNA TGTGCCAGCAGCTTTCGGACTAGCGGGAGCTCCTACAATGAGCAGTTCTTC. It yields the protein CASSFRTSGSSYNEQFF.

The J gene is TRBJ1-1, the V gene TRBV4-3, with D perhaps matching TRBD1 (5 bases). Germline V lookup: CDR1 LGHNA, CDR2 YSLEER. V was trimmed by 1 base and J by 7 bases, leaving 13 bases between them. The CDR3 covers 14 residues. The CDR3 nucleotides are TGCGCCAGCAGCCAAGCTGGCGGGGCGGGTGAAGCTTTCTTT. It translates to CASSQAGGAGEAFF.

This clone was detected only once. In nucleotides, the CDR3 is TGCAGCTTATCGGGGAGGGCGTCAGATACGCAGTATTTT. This translates into CSLSGRASDTQYF. This chain joins TRBV29-1 and TRBJ2-3; TRBD2 matches 7 bases. With 8 bases clipped from V and 4 bases from J, the junction kept 9 bases outside the gene matches. From germline, CDR1 is SQVTM and CDR2 ANQGSEA. CDR3 size: 13 residues.

The rearrangement links TRBV7-9 to TRBJ1-3; D may be TRBD1 (5 bases). The V end lost 5 bases, the J end lost 6 bases, and 17 bases lay between the germline ends. From germline, CDR1 is SEHNR and CDR2 FQNEAQ (reference sequence). This CDR3 region has 15 residues. The CDR3 coding sequence is TGTGCCAGCAGCCCTTGGACAAATGAGCAAAACACCATATATTTT. It encodes CASSPWTNEQNTIYF.

The genes are TRBV7-3 and TRBJ1-1; D might be TRBD1 (6 bases). Germline-derived CDR1 and CDR2 are SGHTA and FQGTGA. The length of the CDR3 is 15 residues. V was trimmed by 1 base and J by 6 bases, leaving 15 bases between them. CDR3 in DNA: TGTGCCAGCAGCTTAAGGGGGGGCGCGGGTCCTGAAGCTTTCTTT. This encodes CASSLRGGAGPEAFF.

The chain carries TRBV28 and TRBJ1-2; 7 positions match TRBD1. The V and J ends lost 8 bases and 4 bases, in that order; junction bases with no gene match: 4. The CDR3 consists of 12 residues. Germline values: CDR1 MDHEN, CDR2 SYDVKM. Here the CDR3 DNA reads TGTGCCAGCTTGGGACAGTCCTATGGCTACACCTTC. It specifies CASLGQSYGYTF.

Notes on this clone: Compared with germline, one end of the junction differs, possibly owing to a read error. V is TRBV7-9 and J is TRBJ2-5, with TRBD1 identical over 10 bases. Germline CDR1 and CDR2: SEHNR and FQNEAQ (reference sequence). This CDR3 is 12 amino acids long. The CDR3, as DNA: TGTTCCAGCAGCCTAGGGACAGGGGTCGGATACTTC. It yields the protein CSSSLGTGVGYF.

The chain's CDR3 is CATSRHRDAQPQHF. The CDR3 nucleotides are TGTGCCACCAGCAGACACAGGGATGCTCAGCCCCAGCATTTT. This sequence joins TRBV15 and TRBJ1-5; TRBD1 might be the D (6 bases). The CDR3 sequence is 14 residues long. The germline gives CDR1 LNHNV, CDR2 YYDKDF (reference sequence). V was trimmed by 2 bases and J by 6 bases, leaving 11 bases between them.

The rearrangement joins TRBV7-2 to TRBJ1-5, with 8 bases fitting TRBD1. The V segment lost 5 bases and the J segment 2 bases; nucleotides outside the gene matches: 8. CDR3 size: 16 residues. The V gene's germline CDR1 is SGHTA and CDR2 FQGNSA. CDR3 protein: CASSPRQGNGNQPQHF. DNA of the CDR3: TGTGCCAGCAGCCCGCGACAGGGGAACGGCAATCAGCCCCAGCATTTT.

V is TRBV5-4 and J is TRBJ2-3; the D is unclear. The CDR3 has 15 residues. V dropped 1 base and J dropped 0 bases, with 9 bases sitting between them. Germline V gene lookup returns CDR1 SGHNT and CDR2 YYREEE (reference sequence). DNA for the CDR3: TGTGCCAGCAGCTTGTTTCGGTCGAGCACAGATACGCAGTATTTT. Encoded protein: CASSLFRSSTDTQYF.

The chain carries TRBV5-1 and TRBJ2-7; D unresolved. The ends were cut back, 0 bases at V and 2 bases at J, with 9 bases in the middle. Germline values: CDR1 SGHRS, CDR2 YFSETQ. CDR3 length equals 14 residues. The CDR3 nucleotides are TGCGCCAGCAGCTTGGCCGTCGCGACCTACGAGCAGTACTTC. Translation: CASSLAVATYEQYF.

This rearrangement joins TRBV10-3 to TRBJ2-7; 10 nucleotides align to TRBD2. Germline V gene sequence: CDR1 ENHRY, CDR2 SYGVKD. CDR3 length: 16 amino acids. J gave up 4 bases and V 4 bases, and 10 bases lay outside the gene matches. CDR3 protein: CAISAPTSGAKYEQYF. In DNA form, the CDR3 reads TGTGCCATCAGTGCCCCCACTAGCGGGGCTAAATACGAGCAGTACTTC.

This clone has just one count. The rearrangement uses TRBV28 and TRBJ1-5; no clear D gene. The CDR3 length is 12 residues. Germline loops: CDR1 MDHEN, CDR2 SYDVKM. Trimming took off 5 bases at V and 7 bases at J, with 9 bases between the two ends. As DNA, the CDR3 is TGTGCCAGCAGTGAGATTAAGCAGCCCCAGCATTTT. Protein: CASSEIKQPQHF.

A remark on this clone: A read error may account for a junction end that differs from germline. V gene TRBV7-9 combines with J gene TRBJ2-7; D gene ambiguous. The CDR3 runs 12 residues. Germline V lookup: CDR1 SEHNR, CDR2 FQNEAQ (reference sequence). CDR3 loop: CSSSFKPYEQYF. The CDR3 DNA reads TGTTCCAGCAGCTTCAAGCCCTACGAGCAGTACTTC.

This clone was seen a handful of times. The chain employs TRBV7-9 and TRBJ2-1, with 9 bases matching TRBD2. From germline, CDR1 is SEHNR and CDR2 FQNEAQ (reference sequence). The V and J ends lost 3 bases and 8 bases, in that order; junction bases with no gene match: 2. CDR3 length: 13 amino acids. The CDR3 spells CASSLERGDEQFF. In DNA form, the CDR3 reads TGTGCCAGCAGCTTGGAGCGGGGGGATGAGCAGTTCTTC.

In this sample, this clone turned up a few times. The V and J genes are TRBV7-6 and TRBJ1-4; D not certain. V dropped 3 bases and J dropped 7 bases, with 9 bases sitting between them. This CDR3 is built from 13 residues. Germline-derived CDR1 and CDR2 are SGHVS and FNYEAQ. CDR3 in DNA: TGTGCCAGCAGCTTGACCGCGGGTGAAAAACTGTTTTTT. As protein: CASSLTAGEKLFF.

The chain carries TRBV5-1 and TRBJ2-1; perhaps TRBD1 as D (6 bases). Per germline, CDR1 SGHRS and CDR2 YFSETQ. The CDR3 has 13 residues. Trimming shortened V by 0 bases and J by 12 bases, and 13 bases separated the two germline ends. CDR3 DNA: TGCGCCAGCAGCTTGGAGGATAGCAGGGGGCAGTTCTTC. Protein: CASSLEDSRGQFF.